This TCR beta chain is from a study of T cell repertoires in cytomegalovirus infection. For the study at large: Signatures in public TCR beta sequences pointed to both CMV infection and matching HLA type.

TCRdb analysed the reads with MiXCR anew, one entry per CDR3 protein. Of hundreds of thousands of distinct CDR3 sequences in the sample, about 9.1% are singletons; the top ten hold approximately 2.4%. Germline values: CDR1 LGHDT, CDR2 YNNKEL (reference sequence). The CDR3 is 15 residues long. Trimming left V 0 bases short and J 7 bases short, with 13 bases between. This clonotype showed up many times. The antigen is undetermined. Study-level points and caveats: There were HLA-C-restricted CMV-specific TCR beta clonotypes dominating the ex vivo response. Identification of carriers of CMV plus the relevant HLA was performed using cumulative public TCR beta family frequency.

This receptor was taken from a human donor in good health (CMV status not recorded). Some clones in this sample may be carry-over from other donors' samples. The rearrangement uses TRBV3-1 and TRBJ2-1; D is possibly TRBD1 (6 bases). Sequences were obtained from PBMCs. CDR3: CASSQDQRTVNEQFF. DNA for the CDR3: TGTGCCAGCAGCCAAGATCAGCGGACAGTGAATGAGCAGTTCTTC.